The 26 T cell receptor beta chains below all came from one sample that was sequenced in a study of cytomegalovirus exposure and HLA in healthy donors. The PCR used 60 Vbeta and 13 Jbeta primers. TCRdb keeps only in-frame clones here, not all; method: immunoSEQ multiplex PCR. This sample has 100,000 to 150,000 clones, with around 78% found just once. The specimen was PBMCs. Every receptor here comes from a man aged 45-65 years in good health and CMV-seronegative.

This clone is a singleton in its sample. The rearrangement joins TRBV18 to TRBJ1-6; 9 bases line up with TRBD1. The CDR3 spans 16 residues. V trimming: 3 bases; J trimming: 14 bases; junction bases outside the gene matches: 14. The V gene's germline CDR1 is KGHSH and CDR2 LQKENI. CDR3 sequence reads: CASSPTGQGRTGSLHF. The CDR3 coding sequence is TGTGCCAGCTCACCCACAGGACAGGGGCGTACGGGTTCCCTCCACTTT.

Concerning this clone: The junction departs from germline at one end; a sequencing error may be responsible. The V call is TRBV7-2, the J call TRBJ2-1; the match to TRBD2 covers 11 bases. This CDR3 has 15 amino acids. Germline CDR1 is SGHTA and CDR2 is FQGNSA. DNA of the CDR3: TGTGCCAGCACCTTAGCGGGGGGGCCGTTCTATGAGCAGTTCTTC. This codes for CASTLAGGPFYEQFF.

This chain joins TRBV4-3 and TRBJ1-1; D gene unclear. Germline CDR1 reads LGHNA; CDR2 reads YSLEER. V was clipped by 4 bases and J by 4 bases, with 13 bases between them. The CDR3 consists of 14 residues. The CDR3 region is CASSLGRTATEAFF. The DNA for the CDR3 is TGCGCCAGCAGCCTTGGTAGGACTGCCACTGAAGCTTTCTTT.

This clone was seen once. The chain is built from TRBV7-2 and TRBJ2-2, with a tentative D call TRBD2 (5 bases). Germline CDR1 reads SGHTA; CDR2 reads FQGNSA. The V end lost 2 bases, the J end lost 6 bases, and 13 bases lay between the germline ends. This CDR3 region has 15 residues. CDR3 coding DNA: TGTGCCAGCAGCTTACAGCTAGCCAGCGCCGGGGAGCTGTTTTTT. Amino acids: CASSLQLASAGELFF.

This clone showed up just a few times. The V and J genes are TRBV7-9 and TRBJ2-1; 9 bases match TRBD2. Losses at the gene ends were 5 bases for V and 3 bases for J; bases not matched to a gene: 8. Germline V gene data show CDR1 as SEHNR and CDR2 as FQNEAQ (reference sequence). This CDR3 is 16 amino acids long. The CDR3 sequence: CASSPVAGVNYNEQFF. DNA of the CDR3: TGTGCCAGCAGCCCCGTAGCGGGGGTCAACTACAATGAGCAGTTCTTC.

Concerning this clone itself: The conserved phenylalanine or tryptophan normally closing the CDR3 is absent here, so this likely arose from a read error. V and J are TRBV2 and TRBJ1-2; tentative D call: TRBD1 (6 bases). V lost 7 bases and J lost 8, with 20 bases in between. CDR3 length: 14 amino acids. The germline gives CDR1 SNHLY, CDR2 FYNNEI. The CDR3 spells CASKAPGGTEGYTL. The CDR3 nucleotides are TGTGCCAGCAAGGCCCCGGGGGGCACGGAAGGCTACACCCTC.

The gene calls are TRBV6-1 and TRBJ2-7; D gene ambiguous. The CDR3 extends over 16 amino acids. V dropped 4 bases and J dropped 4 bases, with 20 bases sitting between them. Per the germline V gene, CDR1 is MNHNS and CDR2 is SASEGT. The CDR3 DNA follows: TGTGCCAGCAGTGCCTCAAACTTCCGACTGGTATACGAGCAGTACGTC. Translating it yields CASSASNFRLVYEQYV.

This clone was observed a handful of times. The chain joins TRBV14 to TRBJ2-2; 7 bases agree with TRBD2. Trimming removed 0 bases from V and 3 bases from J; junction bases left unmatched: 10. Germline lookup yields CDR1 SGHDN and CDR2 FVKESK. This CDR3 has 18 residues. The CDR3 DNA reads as TGTGCCAGCAGCCAAGATTGGGGACTTGGGGGGGACACCGGGGAGCTGTTTTTT. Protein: CASSQDWGLGGDTGELFF.

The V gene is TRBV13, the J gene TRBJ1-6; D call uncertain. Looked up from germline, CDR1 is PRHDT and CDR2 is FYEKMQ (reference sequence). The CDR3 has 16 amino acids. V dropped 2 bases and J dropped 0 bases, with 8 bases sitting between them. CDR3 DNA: TGTGCCAGCAGCTTATACGGTAGCTCCTATAATTCACCCCTCCACTTT. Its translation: CASSLYGSSYNSPLHF. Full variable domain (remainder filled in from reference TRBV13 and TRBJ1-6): AAGVIQSPRHLIKEKRETATLKCYPIPRHDTVYWYQQGPGQDPQFLISFYEKMQSDKGSIPDRFSAQQFSDYHSELNMSSLELGDSALYFCASSLYGSSYNSPLHFGNGTRLTVT.

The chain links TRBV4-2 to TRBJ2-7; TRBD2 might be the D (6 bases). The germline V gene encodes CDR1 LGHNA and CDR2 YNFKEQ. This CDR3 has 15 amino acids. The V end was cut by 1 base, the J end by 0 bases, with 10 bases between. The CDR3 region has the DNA TGTGCCAGCAGCCAAGGCGGGAAGGTCTCCTACGAGCAGTACTTC. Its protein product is CASSQGGKVSYEQYF.

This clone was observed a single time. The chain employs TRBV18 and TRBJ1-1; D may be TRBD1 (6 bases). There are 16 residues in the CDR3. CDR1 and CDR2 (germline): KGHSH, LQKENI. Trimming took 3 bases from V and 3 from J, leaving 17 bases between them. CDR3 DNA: TGTGCCAGCTCACCGATAGCGGGGGCGGGTGACACTGAAGCTTTCTTT. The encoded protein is CASSPIAGAGDTEAFF.

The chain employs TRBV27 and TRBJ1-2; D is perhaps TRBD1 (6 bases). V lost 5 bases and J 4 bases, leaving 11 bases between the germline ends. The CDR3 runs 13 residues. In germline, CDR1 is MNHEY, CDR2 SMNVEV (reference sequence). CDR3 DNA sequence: TGTGCCAGCAGTACCCCAGGGGTCTATGGCTACACCTTC. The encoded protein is CASSTPGVYGYTF.

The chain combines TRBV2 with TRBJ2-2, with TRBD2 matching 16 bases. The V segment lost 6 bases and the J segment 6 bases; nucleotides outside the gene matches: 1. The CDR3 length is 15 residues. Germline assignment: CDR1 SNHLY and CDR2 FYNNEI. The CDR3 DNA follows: TGTGCCAGCAGGGGACTAGCGGGGGGGTCCGGGGAGCTGTTTTTT. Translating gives CASRGLAGGSGELFF.

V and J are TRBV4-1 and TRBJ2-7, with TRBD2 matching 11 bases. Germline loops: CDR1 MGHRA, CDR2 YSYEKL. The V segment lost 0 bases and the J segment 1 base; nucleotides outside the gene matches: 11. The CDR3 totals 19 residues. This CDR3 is CASSQDFPSGGSLSYEQYF. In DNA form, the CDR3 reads TGCGCCAGCAGCCAAGATTTTCCTAGCGGGGGGTCACTATCCTACGAGCAGTACTTC.

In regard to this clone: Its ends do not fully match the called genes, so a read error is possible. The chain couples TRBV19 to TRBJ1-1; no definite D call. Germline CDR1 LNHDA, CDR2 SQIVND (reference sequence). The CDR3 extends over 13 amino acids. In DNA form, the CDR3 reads TGTGCCAGTAATCCCGGTCTGAACACTAAAGCTTTCTTT. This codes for CASNPGLNTKAFF.

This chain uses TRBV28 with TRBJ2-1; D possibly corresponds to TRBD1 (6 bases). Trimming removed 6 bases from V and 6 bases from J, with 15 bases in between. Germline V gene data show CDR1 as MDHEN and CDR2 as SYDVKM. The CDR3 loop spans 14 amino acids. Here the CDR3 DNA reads TGTGCCAGCAGAACATGGACAGTTTCCAATGAGCAGTTCTTC. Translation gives CASRTWTVSNEQFF.

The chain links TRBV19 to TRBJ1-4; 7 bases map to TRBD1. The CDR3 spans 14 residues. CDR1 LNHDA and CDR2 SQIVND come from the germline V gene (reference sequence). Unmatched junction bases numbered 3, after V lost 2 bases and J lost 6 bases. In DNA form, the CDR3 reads TGTGCCAGTAGTATAAATACAGGGGATGAAAAACTGTTTTTT. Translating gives CASSINTGDEKLFF.

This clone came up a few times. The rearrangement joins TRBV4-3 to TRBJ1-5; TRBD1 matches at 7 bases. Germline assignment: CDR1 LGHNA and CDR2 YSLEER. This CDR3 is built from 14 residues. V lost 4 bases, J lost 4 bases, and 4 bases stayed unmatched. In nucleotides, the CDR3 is TGCGCCAGCAGCCCAGGGACAGTTAATCAGCCCCAGCATTTT. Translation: CASSPGTVNQPQHF.

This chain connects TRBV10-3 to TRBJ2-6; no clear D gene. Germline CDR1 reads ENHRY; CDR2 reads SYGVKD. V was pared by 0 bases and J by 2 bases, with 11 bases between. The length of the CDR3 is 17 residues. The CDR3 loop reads CAISESAGITGANVLTF. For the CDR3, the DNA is TGTGCCATCAGTGAGTCGGCAGGCATAACTGGGGCCAACGTCCTGACTTTC.

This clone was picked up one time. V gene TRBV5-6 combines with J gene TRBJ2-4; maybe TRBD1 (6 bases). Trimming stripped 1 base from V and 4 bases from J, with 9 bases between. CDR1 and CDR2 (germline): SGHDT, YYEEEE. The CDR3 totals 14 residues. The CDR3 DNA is TGTGCCAGCAGCTTGCTCACAGGGAAAAACATTCAGTACTTC. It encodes CASSLLTGKNIQYF.

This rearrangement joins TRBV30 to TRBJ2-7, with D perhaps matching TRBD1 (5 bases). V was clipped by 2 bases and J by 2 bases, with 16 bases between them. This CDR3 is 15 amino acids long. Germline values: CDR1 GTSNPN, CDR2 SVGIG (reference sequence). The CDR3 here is CAWSPRQFSPYEQYF. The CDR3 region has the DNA TGTGCCTGGAGTCCTAGACAGTTTTCCCCCTACGAGCAGTACTTC.

CDR3: CASNSGGYNEQFF. The CDR3 coding sequence is TGTGCCAGCAATTCAGGGGGCTACAATGAGCAGTTCTTC. The gene calls are TRBV11-2 and TRBJ2-1; 7 nucleotides match TRBD1. There are 13 residues in the CDR3. J lost 3 bases, V lost 7 bases, and 3 bases had no gene match. Germline V lookup: CDR1 SGHAT, CDR2 FQNNGV. Complete variable domain (other parts from reference TRBV11-2 and TRBJ2-1): EAGVAQSPRYKIIEKRQSVAFWCNPISGHATLYWYQQILGQGPKLLIQFQNNGVVDDSQLPKDRFSAERLKGVDSTLKIQPAKLEDSAVYLCASNSGGYNEQFFGPGTRLTVL.

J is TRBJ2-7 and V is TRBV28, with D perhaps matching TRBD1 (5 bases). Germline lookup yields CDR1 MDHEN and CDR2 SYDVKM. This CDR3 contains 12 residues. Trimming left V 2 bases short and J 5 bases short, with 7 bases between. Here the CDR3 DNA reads TGTGCCAGCAGTTTACCAGGGAACGAGCAGTACGTC. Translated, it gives CASSLPGNEQYV.

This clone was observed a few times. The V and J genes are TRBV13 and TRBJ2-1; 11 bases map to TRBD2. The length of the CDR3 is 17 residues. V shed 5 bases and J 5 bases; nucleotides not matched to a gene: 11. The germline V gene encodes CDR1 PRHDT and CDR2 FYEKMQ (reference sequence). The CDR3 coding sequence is TGTGCCAGCAGCCCGTCTCTAGCGGGGGGAACCGACAATGAGCAGTTCTTC. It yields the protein CASSPSLAGGTDNEQFF.

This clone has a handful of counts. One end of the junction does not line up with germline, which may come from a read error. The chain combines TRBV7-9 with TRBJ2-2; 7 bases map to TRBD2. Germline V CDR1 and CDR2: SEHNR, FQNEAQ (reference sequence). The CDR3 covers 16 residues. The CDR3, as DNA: TGTTCCAGCAGCTCCATGGGGGGGACCAACACCGGGGAGCTGTTTTTT. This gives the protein CSSSSMGGTNTGELFF.

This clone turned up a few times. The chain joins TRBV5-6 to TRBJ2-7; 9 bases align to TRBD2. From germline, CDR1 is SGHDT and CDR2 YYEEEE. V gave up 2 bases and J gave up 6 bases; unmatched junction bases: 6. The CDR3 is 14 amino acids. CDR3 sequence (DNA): TGTGCCAGCAGCTTCGGCGGGGGGGAACTCGAGCAGTACTTC. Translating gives CASSFGGGELEQYF.